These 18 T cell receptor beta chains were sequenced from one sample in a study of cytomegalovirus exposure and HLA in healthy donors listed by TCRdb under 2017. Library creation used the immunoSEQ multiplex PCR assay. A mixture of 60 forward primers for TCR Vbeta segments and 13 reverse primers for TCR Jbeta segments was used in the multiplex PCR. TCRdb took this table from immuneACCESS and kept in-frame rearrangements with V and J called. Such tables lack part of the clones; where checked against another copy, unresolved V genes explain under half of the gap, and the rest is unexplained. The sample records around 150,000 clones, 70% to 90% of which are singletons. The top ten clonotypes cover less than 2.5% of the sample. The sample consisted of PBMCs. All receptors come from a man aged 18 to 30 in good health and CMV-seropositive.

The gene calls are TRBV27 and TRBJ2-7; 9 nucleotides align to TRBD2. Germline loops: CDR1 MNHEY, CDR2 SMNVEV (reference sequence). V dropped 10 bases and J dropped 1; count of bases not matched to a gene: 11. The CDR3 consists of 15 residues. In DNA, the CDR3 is TGTGCCACCTCAGAAGCTAGCGGGGTATCCTACGAGCAGTACTTC. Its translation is CATSEASGVSYEQYF.

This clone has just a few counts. In nucleotides, the CDR3 is TGTGCCAGCAGTTATATGGACACGAACACTGAAGCTTTCTTT. Residues: CASSYMDTNTEAFF. J is TRBJ1-1 and V is TRBV6-5, with a weak D call TRBD1 (5 bases). The V and J ends lost 3 bases and 1 base respectively, with 9 bases between them. Germline CDR1 reads MNHEY; CDR2 reads SVGAGI. The CDR3 runs to 14 residues.

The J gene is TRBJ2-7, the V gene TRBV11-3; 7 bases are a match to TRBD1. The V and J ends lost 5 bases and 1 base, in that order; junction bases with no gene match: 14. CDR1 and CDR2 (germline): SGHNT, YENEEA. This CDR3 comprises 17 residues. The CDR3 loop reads CASSPSLGGIRSYEQYF. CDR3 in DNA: TGTGCCAGCAGCCCAAGCCTAGGGGGCATAAGGTCCTACGAGCAGTACTTC.

CDR3 protein: CASSRDSYTSSGANVLTF. The CDR3 DNA sequence: TGTGCCAGCAGTCGGGACAGCTATACATCCTCTGGGGCCAACGTCCTGACTTTC. The rearrangement links TRBV5-4 to TRBJ2-6; the match to TRBD1 covers 7 bases. Trimming at V came to 5 bases and at J to 0 bases, leaving 11 bases not matched to a gene. The CDR3 spans 18 residues. Germline V lookup: CDR1 SGHNT, CDR2 YYREEE (reference sequence).

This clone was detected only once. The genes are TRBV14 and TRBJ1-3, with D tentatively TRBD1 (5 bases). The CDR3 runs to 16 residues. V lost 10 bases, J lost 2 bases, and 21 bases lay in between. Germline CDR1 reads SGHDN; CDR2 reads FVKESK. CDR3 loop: CAIAETGNSTGNTIYF. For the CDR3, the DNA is TGTGCCATCGCGGAAACAGGAAATTCAACTGGAAACACCATATATTTT.

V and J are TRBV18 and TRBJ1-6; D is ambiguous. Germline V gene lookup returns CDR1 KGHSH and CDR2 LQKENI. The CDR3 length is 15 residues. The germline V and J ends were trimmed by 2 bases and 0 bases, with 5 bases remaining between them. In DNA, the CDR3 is TGTGCCAGCTCACCAGAGAGCTCCTATAATTCACCCCTCCACTTT. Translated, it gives CASSPESSYNSPLHF. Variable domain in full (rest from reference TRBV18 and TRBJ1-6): NAGVMQNPRHLVRRRGQEARLRCSPMKGHSHVYWYRQLPEEGLKFMVYLQKENIIDESGMPKERFSAEFPKEGPSILRIQQVVRGDSAAYFCASSPESSYNSPLHFGNGTRLTVT.

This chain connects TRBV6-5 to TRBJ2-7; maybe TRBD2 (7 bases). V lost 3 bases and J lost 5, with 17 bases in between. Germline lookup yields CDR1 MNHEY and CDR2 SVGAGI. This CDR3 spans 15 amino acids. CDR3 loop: CASSYFRAGANEQYF. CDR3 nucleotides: TGTGCCAGCAGTTATTTCCGGGCGGGGGCCAACGAGCAGTACTTC.

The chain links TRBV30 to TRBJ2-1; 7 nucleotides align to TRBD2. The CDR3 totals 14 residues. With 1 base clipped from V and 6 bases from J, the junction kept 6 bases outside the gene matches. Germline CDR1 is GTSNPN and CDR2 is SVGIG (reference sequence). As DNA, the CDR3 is TGTGCCTGGAGTGAGGGTTCTAGCGGCAATGAGCAGTTCTTC. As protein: CAWSEGSSGNEQFF.

The CDR3 spells CAWSRVDYGYTF. The CDR3 DNA reads TGTGCCTGGAGCCGAGTGGACTATGGCTACACCTTC. The V call is TRBV30, the J call TRBJ1-2, with D uncertain. CDR3 size: 12 residues. Germline CDR1 reads GTSNPN; CDR2 reads SVGIG (reference sequence). The V and J ends lost 3 bases and 3 bases respectively, with 8 bases between them. The whole variable domain, filled in from reference TRBV30 and TRBJ1-2, reads SQTIHQWPATLVQPVGSPLSLECTVEGTSNPNLYWYRQAAGRGLQLLFYSVGIGQISSEVPQNLSASRPQDRQFILSSKKLLLSDSGFYLCAWSRVDYGYTFGSGTRLTVV.

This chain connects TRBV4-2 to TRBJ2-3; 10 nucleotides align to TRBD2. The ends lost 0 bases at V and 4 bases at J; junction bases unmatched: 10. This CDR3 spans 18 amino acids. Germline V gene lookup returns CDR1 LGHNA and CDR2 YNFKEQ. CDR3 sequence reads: CASSQDLGAGGQADTQYF. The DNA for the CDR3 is TGTGCCAGCAGCCAAGATCTGGGAGCGGGGGGGCAAGCAGATACGCAGTATTTT.

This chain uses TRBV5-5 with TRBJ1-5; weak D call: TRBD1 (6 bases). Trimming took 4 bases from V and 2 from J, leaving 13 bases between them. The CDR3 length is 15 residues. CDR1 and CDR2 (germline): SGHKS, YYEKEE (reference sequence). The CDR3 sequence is CASSRGGGGNQPQHF. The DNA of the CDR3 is TGTGCCAGCAGCCGGGGAGGGGGAGGCAATCAGCCCCAGCATTTT. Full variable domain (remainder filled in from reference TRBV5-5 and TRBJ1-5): DAGVTQSPTHLIKTRGQQVTLRCSPISGHKSVSWYQQVLGQGPQFIFQYYEKEERGRGNFPDRFSARQFPNYSSELNVNALLLGDSALYLCASSRGGGGNQPQHFGDGTRLSIL.

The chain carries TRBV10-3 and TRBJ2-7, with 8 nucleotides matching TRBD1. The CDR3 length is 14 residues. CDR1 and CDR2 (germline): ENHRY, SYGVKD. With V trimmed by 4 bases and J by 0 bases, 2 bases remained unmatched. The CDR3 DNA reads TGTGCCATCAGTGGGGACAGGAGCTCCTACGAGCAGTACTTC. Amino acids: CAISGDRSSYEQYF.

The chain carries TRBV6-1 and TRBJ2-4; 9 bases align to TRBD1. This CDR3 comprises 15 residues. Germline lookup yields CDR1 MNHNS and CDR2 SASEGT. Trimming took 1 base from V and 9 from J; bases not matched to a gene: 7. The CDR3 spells CASSEDPGQGRIQYF. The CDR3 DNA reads TGTGCCAGCAGTGAAGACCCGGGACAGGGTCGCATTCAGTACTTC.

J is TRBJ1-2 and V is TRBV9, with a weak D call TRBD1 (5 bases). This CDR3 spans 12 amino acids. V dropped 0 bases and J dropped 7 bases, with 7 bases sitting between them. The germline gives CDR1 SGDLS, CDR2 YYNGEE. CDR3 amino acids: CASSVGGRGYTF. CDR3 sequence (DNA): TGTGCCAGCAGCGTAGGGGGCCGTGGCTACACCTTC.

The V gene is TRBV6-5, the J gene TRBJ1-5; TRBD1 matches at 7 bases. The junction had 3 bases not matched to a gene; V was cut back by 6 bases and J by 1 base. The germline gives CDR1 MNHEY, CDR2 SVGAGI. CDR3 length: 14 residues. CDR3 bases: TGTGCCAGCAGGGCAGGGGGGAGCAATCAGCCCCAGCATTTT. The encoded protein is CASRAGGSNQPQHF.

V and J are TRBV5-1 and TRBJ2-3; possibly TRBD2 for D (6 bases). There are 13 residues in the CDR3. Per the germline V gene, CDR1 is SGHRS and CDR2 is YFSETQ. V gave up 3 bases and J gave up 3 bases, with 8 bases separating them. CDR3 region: CASSSLATDTQYF. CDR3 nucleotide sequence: TGCGCCAGCAGCTCGCTAGCGACAGATACGCAGTATTTT.

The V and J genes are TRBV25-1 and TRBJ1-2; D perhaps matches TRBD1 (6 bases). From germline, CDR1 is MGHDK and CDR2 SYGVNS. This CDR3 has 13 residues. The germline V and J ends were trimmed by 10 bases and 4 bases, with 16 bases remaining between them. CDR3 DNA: TGTGCCACCACCTCCGGGACAATCTATGGCTACACCTTC. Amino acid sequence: CATTSGTIYGYTF.

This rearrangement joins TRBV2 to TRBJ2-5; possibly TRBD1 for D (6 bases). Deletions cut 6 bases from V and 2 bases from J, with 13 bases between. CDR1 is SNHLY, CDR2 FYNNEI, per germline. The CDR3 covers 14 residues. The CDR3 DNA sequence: TGTGCCAGCAGAGGTCAGGGGCCGCAAGAGACCCAGTACTTC. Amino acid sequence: CASRGQGPQETQYF.